These 2 T cell receptor beta chains share one sample of origin, sequenced in a study of CD8+ T cells in alopecia areata. Treatment described: oral pan-JAK inhibitor, 5-10 mg twice daily. Following RNA extraction, reverse transcription yielded cDNA that acted as the sequencing template. Assay used: immunoSEQ multiplex PCR; TCRdb lists only in-frame clones, some missing. Here the sample spans about 140,000 clones, about 88% being singletons. Sequenced material: CD8+ T cells sorted from blood, taken at week 4, from a patient treated with tofacitinib. The receptors derive from a human donor with alopecia areata.

The rearrangement joins TRBV29-1 to TRBJ2-7; D is perhaps TRBD1 (6 bases). V shed 6 bases and J shed 1 base, with 10 bases lying between them. This CDR3 is 12 amino acids long. Germline CDR1 and CDR2: SQVTM and ANQGSEA. CDR3 sequence reads: CSVRDTSYEQYF. The CDR3 DNA reads as TGCAGCGTCCGGGACACATCCTACGAGCAGTACTTC.

With respect to this clone: The sample carries other DNA sequences with the same CDR3. The V gene is TRBV30, the J gene TRBJ2-7; no definite D call. The CDR3 has 11 amino acids. Germline CDR1 and CDR2: GTSNPN and SVGIG (reference sequence). V lost 2 bases and J 5 bases, leaving 7 bases between the germline ends. The CDR3, as DNA: TGTGCCTGGAGTCTGGGTAACGAGCAGTACTTC. This codes for CAWSLGNEQYF.